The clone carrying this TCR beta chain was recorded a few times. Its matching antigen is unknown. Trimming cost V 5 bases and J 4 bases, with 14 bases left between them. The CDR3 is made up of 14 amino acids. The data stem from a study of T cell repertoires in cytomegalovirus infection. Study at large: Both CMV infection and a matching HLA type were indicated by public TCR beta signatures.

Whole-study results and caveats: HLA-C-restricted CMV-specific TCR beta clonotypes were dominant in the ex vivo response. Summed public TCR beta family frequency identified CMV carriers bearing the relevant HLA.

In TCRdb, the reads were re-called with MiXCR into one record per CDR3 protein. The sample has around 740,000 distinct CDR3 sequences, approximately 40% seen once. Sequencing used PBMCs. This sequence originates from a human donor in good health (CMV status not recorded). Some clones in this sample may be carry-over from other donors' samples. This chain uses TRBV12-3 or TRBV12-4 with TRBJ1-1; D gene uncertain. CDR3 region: CASSLSEGGTEAFF. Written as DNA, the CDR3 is TGTGCCAGCAGTCTGTCGGAGGGAGGCACTGAAGCTTTCTTT.